The present T cell receptor beta chain was sequenced within a study of shared clonotypes between healthy human individuals (dated by TCRdb to 2018 to 2021). Regarding the research as a whole: The cohort included a few men and a couple of women between 18 and 49 years of age. For each donor, CD4 naive and CD4 memory were each run on three plates, CD8 naive on two plates, and CD8 memory on one plate. To increase sequencing depth and limit assay-specific biases, different laboratories used diverse techniques to prepare libraries and sequence TCR repertoires. To estimate repertoire size and how much clonotype sharing occurs between individuals, the study deeply sequenced the blood TCR repertoires of roughly 5 healthy adults. Between about 0.85 and 9.5 billion PBMCs per donor were obtained by leukapheresis.

Using the deep immunoSEQ assay, multiplex PCR amplified TCR CDR3 regions from genomic DNA. For each cell subset, the extracted genomic DNA was distributed evenly across all wells of several immunoSEQ 96-well plates, and each plate served as one replicate. Each replicate PCR for sorted subsets received 150 to 250 ng genomic DNA, equal to roughly 29,000 T cell genomes. Purified libraries were quantified with a Qubit 3.0 fluorometer, sized on a Bioanalyzer 2100, and re-quantified with the KAPA Library Quantification kit. Each immunoSEQ 96-well plate was sequenced on its own single-read 150-cycle Illumina NextSeq 550 flow cell. Turning to the authors' computational methods: The immunoSEQ output contained only junctional sequences without quality scores, so filtering could not match that applied to full-length reads. To assign V/J genes and CDR3, sequences were annotated using PyIR, a Python wrapper for IgBLAST v1.9, with IMGT germline references. Reads were filtered out if the reads had weak V/J assignments (E-value above 1e-6), no CDR3, stop codons, out-of-frame junctions, or ambiguous translated residues. V3J clonotypes were defined as sequences sharing the same inferred V gene, J gene, and CDR3 amino acid sequence. Percentage overlap between repertoires was calculated by dividing the number of shared unique clonotypes by the size of the smaller repertoire. RTK rarefaction, the Chao1 estimator, and Recon v2.1 estimates of unobserved clonotypes were used to assess repertoire richness. Generation probabilities were computed with OLGA for all TCRbeta clonotypes obtained by the gDNA method from a handful of donors. Sourced from immuneACCESS, this table was stored by TCRdb with only in-frame sequences that have V and J called. A share of the clones is absent; for the studies checked, an unresolved V gene accounts for under half, and the remainder has no known explanation. For V, J and clone size, that table is used; D and trimming come from the DNA. Across this sample there are some 1,900,000 clones, with 85% to 95% seen only once. The ten largest account for approximately 1.2% of the sample.

This clone came up a few times. Its antigen remains unidentified. No per-base quality is available; no much larger clone lies one base away. CD8 naive samples were obtained by positive selection for CCR7 among CD45RO-negative cells, yielding a CD45RA+CCR7+ population from which TemRA cells were excluded. Donors were healthy HIV-negative adults with no recently reported acute infections or vaccinations. All donors were Caucasian adults living in Nashville, Tennessee, USA. After blood collection by leukapheresis, PBMCs were isolated using Ficoll-Histopaque density gradient centrifugation and then cryopreserved in the vapor phase of liquid nitrogen. Analytical flow cytometry was used to check the purity and quantity of each magnetically sorted T cell population. From each sorted fraction, genomic DNA was isolated and quantified by UV absorbance on a Nanodrop 2000c. Trimming at the junction amounts to 6 bases on V and 5 bases on J, and the germline ends lie 11 bases apart. From the cysteine through the phenylalanine, the CDR3 covers 14 amino acids. Only the CDR3 part of the read is kept: 42 bases, read in frame from the first base. CDR1 and CDR2, per the germline V gene (reference sequence), are SEHNR and FQNEAQ.

The full study reports these points: Rarefaction of sorted-subset datasets indicated incomplete sequencing despite the large sequencing depth. About 5% of naive CD4, 3.5% of naive CD8, roughly 2.4% of memory CD4, and 0.4% of memory CD8 clonotypes were shared across several donors. Larger estimated clonotype richness was generally found for naive subsets than for memory subsets. Sampling was restricted to blood, and TCR repertoires in tissue are likely to differ from TCR repertoires in blood. Because the study included a small number of donors, the genetic and exposure-history diversity represented was limited. Pairwise subsampling led to the expectation that sequencing depth would affect the degree of clonotype sharing among donors. Compared with non-shared clonotypes, the clonotypes found in all four sorted-subset donors had higher generation probabilities.

This sequence originates from a man aged 18 to 29 in good health. Input material: naive CD8+ T cells sorted from blood. Explained via the paper, the cell subset or site label denotes: CD45RA+CCR7+. The rearrangement joined TRBV7-9 to TRBJ1-6, and TRBD1 may be the D gene, going by 6 matching bases. The CDR3 is CASSPDSHNSPLHF. The sequenced DNA: TGTGCCAGCAGTCCGGACAGTCATAATTCACCCCTCCACTTT.